The subject of this entry is one T cell receptor (beta chain). The data are from a study of cytomegalovirus exposure and HLA in healthy donors. 13 Jbeta primers and 60 Vbeta primers were used for the PCR. Profiling relied on immunoSEQ multiplex PCR, and the TCRdb table lists in-frame clones only, not all of them. The sample shows 180,000 or so clones, around 77% of them seen only once. V shed 6 bases, J shed 6 bases, and the junction held 8 bases outside the gene matches. Germline V lookup: CDR1 MDHEN, CDR2 SYDVKM. This CDR3 region has 15 residues. The specimen was PBMCs. This chain uses TRBV28 with TRBJ1-5; TRBD1 aligns across 10 bases. The sequence came from a woman in her 30s in good health and CMV-seropositive. The CDR3, as DNA: TGTGCCAGCAGGCCGGGGACAGGGGTGAGTCAGCCCCAGCATTTT. This gives the protein CASRPGTGVSQPQHF.